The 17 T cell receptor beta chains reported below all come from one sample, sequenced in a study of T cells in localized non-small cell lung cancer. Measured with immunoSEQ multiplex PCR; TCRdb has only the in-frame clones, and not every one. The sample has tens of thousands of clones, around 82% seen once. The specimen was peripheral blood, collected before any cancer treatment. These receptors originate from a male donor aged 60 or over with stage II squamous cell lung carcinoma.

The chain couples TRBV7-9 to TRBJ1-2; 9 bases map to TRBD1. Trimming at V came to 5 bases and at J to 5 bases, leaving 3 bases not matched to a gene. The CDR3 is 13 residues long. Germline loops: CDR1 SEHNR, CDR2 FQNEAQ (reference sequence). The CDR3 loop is CASSPGTGYGYTF. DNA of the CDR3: TGTGCCAGCAGCCCGGGGACAGGGTATGGCTACACCTTC.

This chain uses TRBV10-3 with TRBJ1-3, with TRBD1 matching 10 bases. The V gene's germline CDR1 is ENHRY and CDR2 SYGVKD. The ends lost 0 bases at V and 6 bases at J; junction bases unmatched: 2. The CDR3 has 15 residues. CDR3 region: CAISESGQGTNTIYF. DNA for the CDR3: TGTGCCATCAGTGAGTCGGGACAGGGGACAAACACCATATATTTT.

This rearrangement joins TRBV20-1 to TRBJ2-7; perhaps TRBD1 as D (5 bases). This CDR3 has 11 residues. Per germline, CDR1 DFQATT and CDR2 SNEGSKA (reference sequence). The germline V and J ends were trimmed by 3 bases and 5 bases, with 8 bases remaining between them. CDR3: CSASFRDEQYF. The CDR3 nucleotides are TGCAGTGCTAGCTTCAGGGACGAGCAGTACTTC.

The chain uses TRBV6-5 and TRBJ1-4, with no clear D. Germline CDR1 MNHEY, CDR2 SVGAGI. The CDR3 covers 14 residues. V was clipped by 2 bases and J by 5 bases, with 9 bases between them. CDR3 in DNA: TGTGCCAGCAGTTACGGCGGGATCAATGAAAAACTGTTTTTT. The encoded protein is CASSYGGINEKLFF.

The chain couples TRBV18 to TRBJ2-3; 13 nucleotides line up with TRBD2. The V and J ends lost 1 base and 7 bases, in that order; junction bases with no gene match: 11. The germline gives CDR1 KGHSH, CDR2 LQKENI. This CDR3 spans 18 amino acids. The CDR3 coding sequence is TGTGCCAGCTCACCACGGCCCCCCACTAGCGGGAGGGGAAATACGCAGTATTTT. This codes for CASSPRPPTSGRGNTQYF. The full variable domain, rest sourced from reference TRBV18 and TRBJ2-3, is NAGVMQNPRHLVRRRGQEARLRCSPMKGHSHVYWYRQLPEEGLKFMVYLQKENIIDESGMPKERFSAEFPKEGPSILRIQQVVRGDSAAYFCASSPRPPTSGRGNTQYFGPGTRLTVL.

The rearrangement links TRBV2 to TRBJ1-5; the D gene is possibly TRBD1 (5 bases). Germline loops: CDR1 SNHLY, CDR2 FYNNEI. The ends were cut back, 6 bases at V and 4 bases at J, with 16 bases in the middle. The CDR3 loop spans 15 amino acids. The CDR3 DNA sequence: TGTGCCAGCAGCCAGTCGGGCCGGGGGAATCAGCCCCAGCATTTT. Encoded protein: CASSQSGRGNQPQHF.

The CDR3 bases are TGTGCCAGCAGCGCTAGACAGGGAGACTGGGAGACCCAGTACTTC. Translating gives CASSARQGDWETQYF. The rearrangement links TRBV7-9 to TRBJ2-5, with 7 bases aligning to TRBD1. Per germline, CDR1 SEHNR and CDR2 FQNEAQ (reference sequence). V was pared by 5 bases and J by 5 bases, with 11 bases of the junction left unmatched. This CDR3 region has 15 residues.

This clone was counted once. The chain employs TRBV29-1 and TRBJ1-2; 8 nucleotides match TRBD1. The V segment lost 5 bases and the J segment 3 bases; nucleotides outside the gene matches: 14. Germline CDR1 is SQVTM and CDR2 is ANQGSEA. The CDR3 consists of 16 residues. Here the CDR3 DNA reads TGCAGCGTTTCCTGGGGGACAGGCCCCGCGGACTATGGCTACACCTTC. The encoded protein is CSVSWGTGPADYGYTF. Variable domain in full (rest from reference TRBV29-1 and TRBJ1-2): SAVISQKPSRDICQRGTSLTIQCQVDSQVTMMFWYRQQPGQSLTLIATANQGSEATYESGFVIDKFPISRPNLTFSTLTVSNMSPEDSSIYLCSVSWGTGPADYGYTFGSGTRLTVV.

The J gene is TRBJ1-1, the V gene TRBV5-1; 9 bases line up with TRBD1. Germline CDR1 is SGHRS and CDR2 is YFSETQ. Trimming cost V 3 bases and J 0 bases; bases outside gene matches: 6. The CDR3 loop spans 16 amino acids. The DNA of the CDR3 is TGCGCCAGCAGCTCAGGACAGGGGCATATGAACACTGAAGCTTTCTTT. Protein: CASSSGQGHMNTEAFF. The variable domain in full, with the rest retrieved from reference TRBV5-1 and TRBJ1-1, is KAGVTQTPRYLIKTRGQQVTLSCSPISGHRSVSWYQQTPGQGLQFLFEYFSETQRNKGNFPGRFSGRQFSNSRSEMNVSTLELGDSALYLCASSSGQGHMNTEAFFGQGTRLTVV.

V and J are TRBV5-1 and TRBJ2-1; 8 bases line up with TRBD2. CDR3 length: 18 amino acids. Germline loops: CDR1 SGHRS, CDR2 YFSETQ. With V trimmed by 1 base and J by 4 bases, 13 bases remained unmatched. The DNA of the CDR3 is TGCGCCAGCAGCTTGTGGAGTAGCGGGACTTCCAGATACAATGAGCAGTTCTTC. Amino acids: CASSLWSSGTSRYNEQFF.

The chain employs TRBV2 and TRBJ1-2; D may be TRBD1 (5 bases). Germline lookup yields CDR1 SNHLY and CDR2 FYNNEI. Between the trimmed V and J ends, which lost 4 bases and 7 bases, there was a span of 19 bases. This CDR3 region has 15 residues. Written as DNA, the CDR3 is TGTGCCAGCAGTGCCCCCGGGACCCGGGAGGGTGGCTACACCTTC. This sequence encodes CASSAPGTREGGYTF.

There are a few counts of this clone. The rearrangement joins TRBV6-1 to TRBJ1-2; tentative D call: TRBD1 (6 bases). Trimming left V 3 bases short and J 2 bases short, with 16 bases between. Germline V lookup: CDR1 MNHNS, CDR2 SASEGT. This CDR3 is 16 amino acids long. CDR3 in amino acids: CASSDGIPQGNYGYTF. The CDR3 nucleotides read TGTGCCAGCAGTGATGGAATTCCTCAGGGGAACTATGGCTACACCTTC.

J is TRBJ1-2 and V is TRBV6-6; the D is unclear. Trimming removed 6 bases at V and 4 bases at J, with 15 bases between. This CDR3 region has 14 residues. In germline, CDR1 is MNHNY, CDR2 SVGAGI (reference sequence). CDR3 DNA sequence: TGTGCCAGCAGCGAATCCGGTAGCCTCTATGGCTACACCTTC. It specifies CASSESGSLYGYTF.

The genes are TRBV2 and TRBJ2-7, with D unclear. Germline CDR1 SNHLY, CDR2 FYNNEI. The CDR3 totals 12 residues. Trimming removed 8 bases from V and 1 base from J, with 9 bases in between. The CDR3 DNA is TGTGCCAGCCTACAAGCGTCCTACGAGCAGTACTTC. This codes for CASLQASYEQYF. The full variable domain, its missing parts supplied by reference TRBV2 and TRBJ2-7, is EPEVTQTPSHQVTQMGQEVILRCVPISNHLYFYWYRQILGQKVEFLVSFYNNEISEKSEIFDDQFSVERPDGSNFTLKIRSTKLEDSAMYFCASLQASYEQYFGPGTRLTVT.

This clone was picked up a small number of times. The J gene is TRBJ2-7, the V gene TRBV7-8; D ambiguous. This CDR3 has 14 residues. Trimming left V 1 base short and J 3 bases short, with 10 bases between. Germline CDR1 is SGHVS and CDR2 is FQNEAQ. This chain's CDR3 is CASSLDTGSYEQYF. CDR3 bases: TGTGCCAGCAGCTTAGACACGGGCAGCTACGAGCAGTACTTC.

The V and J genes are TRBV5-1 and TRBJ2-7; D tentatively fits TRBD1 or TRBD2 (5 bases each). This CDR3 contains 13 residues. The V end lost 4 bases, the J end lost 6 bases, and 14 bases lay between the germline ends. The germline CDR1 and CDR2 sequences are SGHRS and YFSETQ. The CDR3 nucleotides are TGCGCCAGCAGCCTTGACGGGGCGGGCGAGCAGTACTTC. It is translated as CASSLDGAGEQYF.

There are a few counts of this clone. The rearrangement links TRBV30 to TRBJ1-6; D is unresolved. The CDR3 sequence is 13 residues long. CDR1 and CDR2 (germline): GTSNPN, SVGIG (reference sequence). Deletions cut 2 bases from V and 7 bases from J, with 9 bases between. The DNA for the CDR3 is TGTGCCTGGAGTTCGCGGCCGAATTCACCCCTCCACTTT. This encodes CAWSSRPNSPLHF.